These 30 T cell receptor beta chains originate from one sample sequenced in a study of blood T cell repertoires in COVID-19. Libraries were prepared by immunoSEQ multiplex PCR; TCRdb keeps only in-frame clonotypes and omits some of them. This table holds under 400,000 clones, roughly 89% found once. The source material was peripheral blood. These receptors were taken from a man between 18 and 29 years old with active or convalescent COVID-19.

The chain is built from TRBV15 and TRBJ2-1; weak D call: TRBD2 (6 bases). CDR3 length equals 17 residues. Germline values: CDR1 LNHNV, CDR2 YYDKDF (reference sequence). Trimming took 5 bases from V and 4 from J, leaving 21 bases between them. Written as DNA, the CDR3 is TGTGCCACCAGCGCAACCTGGGGGGAGACGGAGTACAATGAGCAGTTCTTC. Amino acids: CATSATWGETEYNEQFF.

V and J are TRBV11-2 and TRBJ2-3, with TRBD2 identical over 7 bases. The CDR3 runs 15 residues. Trimming removed 5 bases from V and 5 bases from J; junction bases left unmatched: 10. CDR1 and CDR2 from the germline V gene are SGHAT and FQNNGV. CDR3 in amino acids: CASSLALGGIDTQYF. CDR3 DNA sequence: TGTGCCAGCAGCCTAGCCTTGGGGGGGATAGATACGCAGTATTTT.

This chain uses TRBV11-3 with TRBJ2-2; TRBD1 is a possible D gene (6 bases). Germline V gene sequence: CDR1 SGHNT, CDR2 YENEEA. The V end lost 0 bases, the J end lost 1 base, and 9 bases lay between the germline ends. The CDR3 is 16 residues long. The CDR3 sequence is CASSLDRTENTGELFF. The DNA of the CDR3 is TGTGCCAGCAGCTTAGATAGGACAGAGAACACCGGGGAGCTGTTTTTT.

CDR3 in DNA: TGCGCCAGCAGCCAACGCTCGACTAGCGGGGGCACAGATACGCAGTATTTT. Its protein product is CASSQRSTSGGTDTQYF. V and J are TRBV4-3 and TRBJ2-3; TRBD2 agrees at 11 bases. Germline lookup yields CDR1 LGHNA and CDR2 YSLEER. The CDR3 extends over 17 amino acids. The V gene end was trimmed by 2 bases and the J gene end by 1 base; junction bases not matched to a gene: 5.

The chain has TRBV18 and TRBJ1-4, with 9 nucleotides matching TRBD1. With V trimmed by 5 bases and J by 6 bases, 4 bases remained unmatched. CDR1 is KGHSH, CDR2 LQKENI, per germline. The CDR3 loop spans 14 amino acids. The CDR3 coding sequence is TGTGCCAGCTCAGCCGGGACAGGGTATGAAAAACTGTTTTTT. Residues: CASSAGTGYEKLFF.

CDR3 in DNA: TGTGCCAGCTCACCCACAGGAAACGGCTACACCTTC. Translating it yields CASSPTGNGYTF. The chain joins TRBV18 to TRBJ1-2, with D possibly matching TRBD1 (5 bases). Trimming stripped 3 bases from V and 8 bases from J, with 10 bases between. This CDR3 spans 12 amino acids. The germline CDR1 and CDR2 sequences are KGHSH and LQKENI.

V gene TRBV7-2 combines with J gene TRBJ2-1; D remains unclear. This CDR3 region has 11 residues. In germline, CDR1 is SGHTA, CDR2 FQGNSA. The V gene lost 7 bases and the J gene lost 6 bases, with 7 bases spanning the gap. CDR3 nucleotide sequence: TGTGCCAGCATCGCTATCAATGAGCAGTTCTTC. It codes for CASIAINEQFF.

This rearrangement joins TRBV4-1 to TRBJ2-3, with 8 nucleotides matching TRBD2. The germline V gene encodes CDR1 MGHRA and CDR2 YSYEKL. The CDR3 totals 16 residues. The junction had 8 bases not matched to a gene; V was cut back by 6 bases and J by 0 bases. CDR3 in DNA: TGCGCCAGCAGGCGCTTAGGACTAGCTAGCACAGATACGCAGTATTTT. It encodes CASRRLGLASTDTQYF.

The chain has TRBV5-5 and TRBJ2-3; 12 positions match TRBD1. V trimming: 4 bases; J trimming: 3 bases; junction bases outside the gene matches: 3. CDR3 length: 15 residues. Germline CDR1 SGHKS, CDR2 YYEKEE (reference sequence). As DNA, the CDR3 is TGTGCCAGCAGCCAGGGACAGGGGGCAACAGATACGCAGTATTTT. This encodes CASSQGQGATDTQYF.

V and J are TRBV25-1 and TRBJ1-2; a weak D match, TRBD1 (6 bases). V was cut by 3 bases and J by 4 bases, with 12 bases left in between. This CDR3 is built from 14 residues. Germline lookup yields CDR1 MGHDK and CDR2 SYGVNS. CDR3 in DNA: TGTGCCAGCAGTGATACGCGGACAGCCTATGGCTACACCTTC. Protein sequence: CASSDTRTAYGYTF.

The chain has TRBV19 and TRBJ2-1, with 8 bases that match TRBD2. The CDR3 runs 14 residues. The germline V gene encodes CDR1 LNHDA and CDR2 SQIVND (reference sequence). Trimming cost V 3 bases and J 7 bases; bases outside gene matches: 5. CDR3 DNA sequence: TGTGCCAGTAGTATCGGGGGGGGCCTGAATGAGCAGTTCTTC. It encodes CASSIGGGLNEQFF.

Of note for this clone: The limits of the CDR3 on the DNA are not certain, so only TCRdb's listed CDR3 is given. This chain uses TRBV21-1 with TRBJ2-7; whether TRBD2, the table's D call, matches the DNA was not checked. TRBV21-1 is reported as a pseudogene. Including both end residues, the CDR3 is 20 amino acids long. This CDR3 is CASSKVASGSEGSWVHEQYF.

The chain recombines TRBV6-2 or TRBV6-3 with TRBJ2-5; 10 bases match TRBD1. The germline gives CDR1 MNHEY, CDR2 SVGEGT. This CDR3 is built from 15 residues. V was pared by 2 bases and J by 7 bases, with 7 bases of the junction left unmatched. The CDR3 is CASSYPDRGLRTQYF. The CDR3 nucleotides are TGTGCCAGCAGTTACCCTGACAGGGGGCTGAGGACCCAGTACTTC.

Only one count was recorded for this clone. The junction departs from the called germline gene at one end, perhaps through a read error. This chain connects TRBV7-6 to TRBJ2-7, with D tentatively TRBD2 (6 bases). Looked up from germline, CDR1 is SGHVS and CDR2 is FNYEAQ. The CDR3 totals 14 residues. CDR3 bases: TGTGCCAGCAGCCTAGCGCAGGGTAACTACGAGCAGTACTTC. It is translated as CASSLAQGNYEQYF.

This chain uses TRBV6-1 with TRBJ1-6; D remains ambiguous. There are 14 residues in the CDR3. The germline CDR1 and CDR2 sequences are MNHNS and SASEGT. V was trimmed by 2 bases and J by 10 bases, leaving 12 bases between them. CDR3 coding DNA: TGTGCCAGCAGTGAAACCGAGGGAGGCTCACCCCTCCACTTT. Residues: CASSETEGGSPLHF.

Only one count was recorded for this clone. The V gene is TRBV11-3, the J gene TRBJ2-2; 7 bases agree with TRBD1. V dropped 5 bases and J dropped 0; count of bases not matched to a gene: 3. The CDR3 consists of 15 residues. CDR1 and CDR2 from the germline V gene are SGHNT and YENEEA. The CDR3 region has the DNA TGTGCCAGCAGCCAGGGACAGCCGAACACCGGGGAGCTGTTTTTT. Its protein product is CASSQGQPNTGELFF.

The chain employs TRBV28 and TRBJ1-5, with a possible D match to TRBD1 (5 bases). The CDR3 extends over 14 amino acids. Germline lookup yields CDR1 MDHEN and CDR2 SYDVKM. The V gene lost 4 bases and the J gene lost 4 bases, with 11 bases spanning the gap. The CDR3 reads CASSYRHENQPQHF. The CDR3 nucleotides are TGTGCCAGCAGTTACAGGCATGAAAATCAGCCCCAGCATTTT.

The V call is TRBV6-2 or TRBV6-3, the J call TRBJ2-4; TRBD2 agrees at 7 bases. The CDR3 consists of 15 residues. Losses at the gene ends were 2 bases for V and 2 bases for J; bases not matched to a gene: 3. Germline V gives CDR1 MNHEY, CDR2 SVGEGT. The CDR3 reads CASSYTSESKNIQYF. CDR3 nucleotide sequence: TGTGCCAGCAGTTACACTAGCGAATCCAAAAACATTCAGTACTTC.

The chain carries TRBV6-5 and TRBJ1-2; TRBD1 aligns across 7 bases. J lost 10 bases, V lost 6 bases, and 11 bases had no gene match. The length of the CDR3 is 13 residues. Germline V CDR1 and CDR2: MNHEY, SVGAGI. CDR3 DNA sequence: TGTGCCAGCAGCCAAAGTGCGACAGGGCTCTACACCTTC. It encodes CASSQSATGLYTF.

The chain uses TRBV18 and TRBJ1-5, with TRBD1 matching over 8 bases. Germline lookup yields CDR1 KGHSH and CDR2 LQKENI. With V trimmed by 2 bases and J by 6 bases, 0 bases remained unmatched. CDR3 size: 13 residues. CDR3 nucleotides: TGTGCCAGCTCACCAGACAGGGGTCAGCCCCAGCATTTT. It yields the protein CASSPDRGQPQHF.

V is TRBV4-3 and J is TRBJ2-1; 9 bases line up with TRBD2. The CDR3 runs to 16 residues. Germline trimming cut 1 base from V and 7 bases from J; bases unmatched to any gene: 8. Germline CDR1 and CDR2: LGHNA and YSLEER. CDR3 residues: CASSQGAGGPSNEQFF. As DNA, the CDR3 is TGCGCCAGCAGCCAAGGTGCGGGAGGGCCTAGTAATGAGCAGTTCTTC.

The rearrangement links TRBV7-2 to TRBJ2-5; 9 nucleotides line up with TRBD1. The CDR3 covers 16 residues. Unmatched junction bases numbered 12, after V lost 5 bases and J lost 5 bases. Per the germline V gene, CDR1 is SGHTA and CDR2 is FQGNSA. The CDR3 DNA sequence: TGTGCCAGCAGCCCGACCGGGACAGGGTTTCGGGAGACCCAGTACTTC. This translates into CASSPTGTGFRETQYF.

The chain links TRBV28 to TRBJ2-7, with D perhaps matching TRBD2 (6 bases). Germline V lookup: CDR1 MDHEN, CDR2 SYDVKM. The CDR3 loop spans 14 amino acids. Trimming removed 6 bases from V and 0 bases from J, with 12 bases in between. The CDR3 sequence: CASRPQAGSYEQYF. CDR3 nucleotides: TGTGCCAGCAGGCCTCAAGCGGGCTCCTACGAGCAGTACTTC.

The chain carries TRBV5-4 and TRBJ2-2, with TRBD2 matching 8 bases. Per the germline V gene, CDR1 is SGHNT and CDR2 is YYREEE (reference sequence). The junction had 4 bases not matched to a gene; V was cut back by 2 bases and J by 4 bases. The CDR3 has 15 amino acids. The CDR3 region has the DNA TGTGCCAGCAGCTTAGCGGGAGTACTCACCGGGGAGCTGTTTTTT. Residues: CASSLAGVLTGELFF.

This clone was seen only a few times. V gene TRBV28 combines with J gene TRBJ1-2; no reliable D call. Between the trimmed V and J ends, which lost 3 bases and 0 bases, there was a span of 5 bases. The CDR3 length is 13 residues. Germline loops: CDR1 MDHEN, CDR2 SYDVKM. In DNA form, the CDR3 reads TGTGCCAGCAGTTTTCCAGCTAACTATGGCTACACCTTC. Amino acids: CASSFPANYGYTF.

The chain has TRBV6-5 and TRBJ2-7; possibly TRBD2 for D (5 bases). This CDR3 has 14 amino acids. Trimming removed 2 bases at V and 4 bases at J, with 12 bases between. The V gene's germline CDR1 is MNHEY and CDR2 SVGAGI. DNA for the CDR3: TGTGCCAGCAGTTACGGAGGCAGATTATACGAGCAGTACTTC. It specifies CASSYGGRLYEQYF.

V and J are TRBV9 and TRBJ2-1, with TRBD2 identical over 10 bases. The CDR3 totals 15 residues. CDR1 is SGDLS and CDR2 is YYNGEE in the germline V gene. V shed 3 bases, J shed 4 bases, and the junction held 4 bases outside the gene matches. DNA of the CDR3: TGTGCCAGCAGCGGGGGACTAGCGACGTACAATGAGCAGTTCTTC. It translates to CASSGGLATYNEQFF.

The rearrangement joins TRBV19 to TRBJ1-5; perhaps TRBD1 as D (6 bases). The CDR3 extends over 19 amino acids. V lost 3 bases and J 0 bases, leaving 21 bases between the germline ends. Germline V gene lookup returns CDR1 LNHDA and CDR2 SQIVND (reference sequence). The CDR3 spells CASSIGSRQAGYSNQPQHF. The CDR3, as DNA: TGTGCCAGTAGTATTGGATCGAGACAGGCAGGTTATAGCAATCAGCCCCAGCATTTT.

This chain links TRBV7-6 with TRBJ1-4, with 8 bases fitting TRBD1. Germline V gene data show CDR1 as SGHVS and CDR2 as FNYEAQ. The length of the CDR3 is 14 residues. Germline trimming cut 6 bases from V and 5 bases from J; bases unmatched to any gene: 5. CDR3 coding DNA: TGTGCCAGCAGTCAAAGACAGGGGAATGAAAAACTGTTTTTT. It yields the protein CASSQRQGNEKLFF.

The chain links TRBV6-2 or TRBV6-3 to TRBJ1-2; 11 bases map to TRBD1. Germline values: CDR1 MNHEY, CDR2 SVGEGT. This CDR3 spans 13 amino acids. Trimming at V came to 6 bases and at J to 6 bases, leaving 3 bases not matched to a gene. In DNA, the CDR3 is TGTGCCAGCAGCTGGACAGGGGGCGATGGCTACACCTTC. Translated, it gives CASSWTGGDGYTF.